The 21 T cell receptor beta chains reported below all come from one sample, sequenced in a study of shared clonotypes between healthy human individuals. TCRdb's table, derived via immunoSEQ multiplex PCR, lists solely in-frame clones and lacks some. The repertoire holds millions of clones, approximately 90% seen once, with 0.14% in the top ten. The sequenced material came from naive CD4+ T cells sorted from blood. Subset of the sample: CD45RA+ positively selected. These receptors all stem from a man younger than 35 in good health.

This rearrangement joins TRBV4-1 to TRBJ2-3, with D unresolved. In germline, CDR1 is MGHRA, CDR2 YSYEKL. V was pared by 1 base and J by 2 bases, with 7 bases between. There are 14 residues in the CDR3. As DNA, the CDR3 is TGCGCCAGCAGCCAAGTTCTCGTCACAGATACGCAGTATTTT. It translates to CASSQVLVTDTQYF.

This CDR3 reads CASSFPSGLKTTGGFF. Written as DNA, the CDR3 is TGTGCCAGCAGTTTTCCATCGGGGCTGAAGACTACGGGAGGTTTCTTT. The rearrangement joins TRBV28 to TRBJ1-1; D is perhaps TRBD1 (5 bases). Germline V gives CDR1 MDHEN, CDR2 SYDVKM. This CDR3 region has 16 residues. V lost 3 bases and J lost 13, with 27 bases in between.

The rearrangement links TRBV25-1 to TRBJ1-1; no reliable D call. Germline-derived CDR1 and CDR2 are MGHDK and SYGVNS. The CDR3 has 14 residues. V was cut by 6 bases and J by 1 base, with 12 bases left in between. CDR3 in DNA: TGTGCCAGCAGGAGCTGGGTATCGAACACTGAAGCTTTCTTT. The encoded protein is CASRSWVSNTEAFF. Variable domain in full (rest from reference TRBV25-1 and TRBJ1-1): EADIYQTPRYLVIGTGKKITLECSQTMGHDKMYWYQQDPGMELHLIHYSYGVNSTEKGDLSSESTVSRIRTEHFPLTLESARPSHTSQYLCASRSWVSNTEAFFGQGTRLTVV.

This clone was detected only a few times. The rearrangement uses TRBV5-4 and TRBJ1-1; 7 bases map to TRBD1. The CDR3 sequence is 14 residues long. The V and J ends lost 0 bases and 3 bases, in that order; junction bases with no gene match: 2. Germline V lookup: CDR1 SGHNT, CDR2 YYREEE (reference sequence). The CDR3 DNA reads TGTGCCAGCAGCTTGGAACAGGGGCACACTGAAGCTTTCTTT. Its translation is CASSLEQGHTEAFF. Looking up the rest from reference TRBV5-4 and TRBJ1-1 gives the full variable domain: ETGVTQSPTHLIKTRGQQVTLRCSSQSGHNTVSWYQQALGQGPQFIFQYYREEENGRGNFPPRFSGLQFPNYSSELNVNALELDDSALYLCASSLEQGHTEAFFGQGTRLTVV.

This clone has only one observation. This chain links TRBV6-6 with TRBJ1-4, with D perhaps TRBD1 (5 bases). The CDR3 is 16 amino acids. CDR1 is MNHNY and CDR2 is SVGAGI in the germline V gene (reference sequence). V was trimmed by 0 bases and J by 6 bases, leaving 14 bases between them. The DNA for the CDR3 is TGTGCCAGCAGTTACTCGGGGCGCGGGGGGGATGAAAAACTGTTTTTT. Translation gives CASSYSGRGGDEKLFF.

This chain links TRBV4-1 with TRBJ2-1; D is undetermined. The germline V gene encodes CDR1 MGHRA and CDR2 YSYEKL. The CDR3 spans 17 residues. Trimming cost V 1 base and J 0 bases, with 13 bases left between them. CDR3 loop: CASSQVPVGSSYNEQFF. The CDR3 region has the DNA TGCGCCAGCAGCCAAGTTCCGGTGGGAAGCTCCTACAATGAGCAGTTCTTC.

The chain links TRBV25-1 to TRBJ2-2; D is possibly TRBD2 (6 bases). The CDR3 is made up of 16 amino acids. V was shortened by 1 base and J by 5 bases, with 14 bases between the two germline ends. The germline gives CDR1 MGHDK, CDR2 SYGVNS. For the CDR3, the DNA is TGTGCCAGCAGTGAATGGGGGACCGCGGGGACCGGGGAGCTGTTTTTT. Translated, it gives CASSEWGTAGTGELFF.

J is TRBJ1-1 and V is TRBV5-1; possible D gene TRBD1, 6 bases. The V end was cut by 0 bases, the J end by 4 bases, with 13 bases between. CDR1 is SGHRS, CDR2 YFSETQ, per germline. The length of the CDR3 is 15 residues. The CDR3 region has the DNA TGCGCCAGCAGCTTGGGTAGTCAGGGGATCACTGAAGCTTTCTTT. It yields the protein CASSLGSQGITEAFF. The whole variable domain, remainder taken from reference TRBV5-1 and TRBJ1-1, is KAGVTQTPRYLIKTRGQQVTLSCSPISGHRSVSWYQQTPGQGLQFLFEYFSETQRNKGNFPGRFSGRQFSNSRSEMNVSTLELGDSALYLCASSLGSQGITEAFFGQGTRLTVV.

V usage is TRBV7-2 and J usage is TRBJ1-1; a weak D match, TRBD1 (6 bases). The CDR3 is made up of 15 amino acids. V lost 8 bases to trimming and J lost 6 bases, with 22 bases between them. Germline assignment: CDR1 SGHTA and CDR2 FQGNSA. The CDR3 protein is CASSLRGATVAEAFF. Here the CDR3 DNA reads TGTGCCAGCTCCTTAAGGGGGGCGACTGTCGCTGAAGCTTTCTTT.

This chain joins TRBV11-2 and TRBJ1-3; tentative D call: TRBD1 (6 bases). CDR1 is SGHAT and CDR2 is FQNNGV in the germline V gene. This CDR3 has 15 amino acids. V was shortened by 5 bases and J by 2 bases, with 13 bases between the two germline ends. The CDR3 coding sequence is TGTGCCAGCAGCCCACAGGGTGGTCCTGGAAACACCATATATTTT. This codes for CASSPQGGPGNTIYF.

For the CDR3, the DNA is TGTGCTAGTTCAGATGAGAGGGTCTATGGCTACACCTTC. It translates to CASSDERVYGYTF. This rearrangement joins TRBV12-5 to TRBJ1-2, with no clear D. Trimming took off 8 bases at V and 4 bases at J, with 14 bases between the two ends. This CDR3 has 13 amino acids. The germline V gene has CDR1 LGHNT and CDR2 FRNRAP.

The gene calls are TRBV9 and TRBJ1-1; no clear D. This CDR3 contains 13 residues. The V end lost 0 bases, the J end lost 10 bases, and 13 bases lay between the germline ends. Germline-derived CDR1 and CDR2 are SGDLS and YYNGEE. CDR3 region: CASSVGSGSRAFF. The CDR3 DNA reads as TGTGCCAGCAGCGTAGGATCAGGCAGCAGAGCTTTCTTT.

This chain uses TRBV5-6 with TRBJ1-1; TRBD1 is a possible D gene (6 bases). Germline CDR1 SGHDT, CDR2 YYEEEE. The CDR3 is made up of 14 amino acids. Trimming took 4 bases from V and 4 from J, leaving 14 bases between them. CDR3 protein: CASSLTGMGTEAFF. As DNA, the CDR3 is TGTGCCAGCAGCCTCACAGGGATGGGCACTGAAGCTTTCTTT.

The chain couples TRBV27 to TRBJ2-1, with 8 bases that match TRBD2. The CDR3 loop spans 14 amino acids. CDR1 and CDR2 (germline): MNHEY, SMNVEV (reference sequence). V lost 10 bases and J lost 9; bases outside the gene matches: 14. The CDR3 DNA sequence: TGTGCCACCAAGCAAGCGGGGGTGGTATCTGAGCAGTTCTTC. This sequence encodes CATKQAGVVSEQFF.

This chain joins TRBV5-4 and TRBJ2-2; no clear D. Germline assignment: CDR1 SGHNT and CDR2 YYREEE (reference sequence). The CDR3 is 15 amino acids. V lost 2 bases, J lost 3 bases, and 11 bases lay in between. CDR3 nucleotides: TGTGCCAGCAGCTTACTTTCGGGTTACACCGGGGAGCTGTTTTTT. Amino acid sequence: CASSLLSGYTGELFF.

The chain carries TRBV21-1 and TRBJ2-7; the table's D call TRBD2 went unverified against the DNA. TRBV21-1 is reported as a pseudogene. The CDR3 length is 17 residues. This CDR3 is CASSKESFGLALNEQYF. The CDR3 coding sequence is TGTGCCAGCAGCAAAGAGTCGTTTGGCCTAGCACTTAACGAGCAGTACTTC.

This chain joins TRBV5-1 and TRBJ1-5; 10 bases agree with TRBD1. Unmatched junction bases numbered 6, after V lost 0 bases and J lost 9 bases. The CDR3 consists of 15 residues. The germline V gene encodes CDR1 SGHRS and CDR2 YFSETQ. The CDR3 here is CASSLEGTGASPQHF. For the CDR3, the DNA is TGCGCCAGCAGCTTGGAAGGGACAGGGGCATCGCCCCAGCATTTT.

The chain combines TRBV9 with TRBJ1-4; TRBD1 aligns across 7 bases. The CDR3 has 13 residues. Per germline, CDR1 SGDLS and CDR2 YYNGEE. V lost 3 bases to trimming and J lost 5 bases; unmatched junction nucleotides: 1. The CDR3 sequence is CASSGDRNEKLFF. CDR3 bases: TGTGCCAGCAGCGGGGACAGAAATGAAAAACTGTTTTTT.

The chain is built from TRBV15 and TRBJ2-7, with 10 bases that match TRBD2. The J segment lost 2 bases and the V segment lost 4 bases, leaving 5 bases of the junction unmatched. The CDR3 loop spans 15 amino acids. Germline CDR1 and CDR2: LNHNV and YYDKDF (reference sequence). In DNA form, the CDR3 reads TGTGCCACCAGCACCACTAGCGGGAAACCCTACGAGCAGTACTTC. Its translation is CATSTTSGKPYEQYF.

The J gene is TRBJ1-2, the V gene TRBV28; no definite D call. CDR3 length: 13 amino acids. The ends were cut back, 9 bases at V and 3 bases at J, with 14 bases in the middle. Germline assignment: CDR1 MDHEN and CDR2 SYDVKM. CDR3 sequence reads: CASQVGQDYGYTF. The CDR3 DNA reads TGTGCCAGTCAGGTGGGCCAGGACTATGGCTACACCTTC.

The chain couples TRBV27 to TRBJ1-1, with D hard to call. This CDR3 is 13 amino acids long. Deletions cut 4 bases from V and 4 bases from J, with 10 bases between. Per germline, CDR1 MNHEY and CDR2 SMNVEV (reference sequence). CDR3 loop: CASSSSQVTEAFF. The CDR3 nucleotides read TGTGCCAGCAGTTCTTCCCAGGTCACTGAAGCTTTCTTT.